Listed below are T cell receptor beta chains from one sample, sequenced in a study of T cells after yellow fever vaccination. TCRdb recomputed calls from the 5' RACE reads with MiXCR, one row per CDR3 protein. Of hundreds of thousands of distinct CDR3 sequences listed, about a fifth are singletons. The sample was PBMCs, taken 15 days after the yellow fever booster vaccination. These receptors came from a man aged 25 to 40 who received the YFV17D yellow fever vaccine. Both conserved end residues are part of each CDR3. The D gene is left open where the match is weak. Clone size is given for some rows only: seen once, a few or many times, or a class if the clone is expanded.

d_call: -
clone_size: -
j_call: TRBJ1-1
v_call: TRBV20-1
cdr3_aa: CSARSDSMNTEAFF
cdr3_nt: TGCAGTGCTAGATCGGACAGCATGAACACTGAAGCTTTCTTT

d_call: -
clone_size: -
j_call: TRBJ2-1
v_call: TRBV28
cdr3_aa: CASSSSLSGDEQFF
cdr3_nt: TGTGCCAGCAGTTCATCACTCTCGGGTGATGAGCAGTTCTTC

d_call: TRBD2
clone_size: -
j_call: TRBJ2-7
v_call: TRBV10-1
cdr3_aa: CASSERAGRGNDEQYF
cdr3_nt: TGCGCCAGCAGTGAGAGAGCGGGACGGGGGAACGACGAGCAGTACTTC

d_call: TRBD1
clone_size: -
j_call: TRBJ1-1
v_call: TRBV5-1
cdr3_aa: CASSNGQGSTEAFF
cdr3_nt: TGCGCCAGCAGCAACGGACAGGGGAGCACTGAAGCTTTCTTT

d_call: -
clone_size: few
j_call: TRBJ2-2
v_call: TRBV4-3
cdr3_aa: CASSPQILAGELFF
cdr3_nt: TGCGCCAGCAGCCCACAAATACTAGCCGGGGAGCTGTTTTTT

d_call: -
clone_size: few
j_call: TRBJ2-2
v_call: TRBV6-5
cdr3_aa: CASSYELLGGELFF
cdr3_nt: TGTGCCAGCAGTTACGAGCTTCTGGGGGGGGAGCTGTTTTTT

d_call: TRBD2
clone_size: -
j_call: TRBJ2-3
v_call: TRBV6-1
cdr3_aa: CASSIAGDVDTQYF
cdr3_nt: TGTGCCAGCAGCATAGCGGGGGATGTAGATACGCAGTATTTT

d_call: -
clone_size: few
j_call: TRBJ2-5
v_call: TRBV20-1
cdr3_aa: CSAKAGIQETQYF
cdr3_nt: TGCAGTGCTAAAGCAGGGATCCAAGAGACCCAGTACTTC

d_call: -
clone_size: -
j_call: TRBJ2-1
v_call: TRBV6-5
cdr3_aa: CASSYGGLLYNEQFF
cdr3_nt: TGTGCCAGCAGTTACGGGGGGCTCCTCTACAATGAGCAGTTCTTC

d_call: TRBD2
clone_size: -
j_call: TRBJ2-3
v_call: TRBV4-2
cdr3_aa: CASSQEAGGWTDTQYF
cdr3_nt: TGTGCCAGCAGCCAAGAAGCGGGAGGATGGACAGATACGCAGTATTTT

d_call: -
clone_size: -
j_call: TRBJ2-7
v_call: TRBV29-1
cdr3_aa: CSVEVAAGEQYF
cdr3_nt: TGCAGCGTTGAAGTGGCAGCAGGGGAGCAGTACTTC

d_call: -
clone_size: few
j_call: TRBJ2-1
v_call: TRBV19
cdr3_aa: CASSPLTWPRSNNEQFF
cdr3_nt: TGTGCCAGTAGTCCCCTTACCTGGCCTAGGTCCAACAATGAGCAGTTCTTC

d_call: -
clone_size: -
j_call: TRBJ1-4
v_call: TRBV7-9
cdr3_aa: CASSSDGRGSEKLFF
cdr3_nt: TGTGCCAGCAGTTCCGACGGGAGGGGTTCTGAAAAACTGTTTTTT

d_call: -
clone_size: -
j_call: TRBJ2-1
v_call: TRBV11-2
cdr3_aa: CASSFFLLGNEQFF
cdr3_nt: TGTGCCAGCAGCTTTTTCCTCCTGGGCAATGAGCAGTTCTTC

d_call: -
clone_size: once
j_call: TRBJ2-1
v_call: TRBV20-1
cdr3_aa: CSAIDVVSSYNEQFF
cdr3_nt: TGCAGTGCAATAGACGTCGTCAGCTCCTACAATGAGCAGTTCTTC

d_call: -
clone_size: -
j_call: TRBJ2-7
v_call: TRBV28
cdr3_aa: CASSLPLGEQYF
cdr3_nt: TGTGCCAGCAGTTTGCCTTTGGGGGAGCAGTACTTC

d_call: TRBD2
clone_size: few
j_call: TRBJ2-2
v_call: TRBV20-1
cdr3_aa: CSGAAGATGELFF
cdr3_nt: TGCAGTGGGGCAGCGGGAGCCACCGGGGAGCTGTTTTTT

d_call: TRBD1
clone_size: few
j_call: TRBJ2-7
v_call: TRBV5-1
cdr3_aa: CASSRGTGTYEQYF
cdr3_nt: TGCGCCAGCAGCCGGGGGACAGGAACCTACGAGCAGTACTTC

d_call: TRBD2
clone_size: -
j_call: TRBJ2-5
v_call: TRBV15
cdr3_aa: CATSRGLAGRGQETQYF
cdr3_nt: TGTGCCACCAGCAGGGGACTAGCGGGAAGAGGCCAAGAGACCCAGTACTTC

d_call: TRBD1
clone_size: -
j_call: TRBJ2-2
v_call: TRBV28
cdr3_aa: CASSLMDRVSTGELFF
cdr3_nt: TGTGCCAGCAGTTTAATGGACAGGGTTAGCACCGGGGAGCTGTTTTTT

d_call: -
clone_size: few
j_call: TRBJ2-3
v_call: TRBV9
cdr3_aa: CASSTQRISPLDTQYF
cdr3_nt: TGTGCCAGCAGCACCCAGCGAATCTCCCCCCTAGATACGCAGTATTTT

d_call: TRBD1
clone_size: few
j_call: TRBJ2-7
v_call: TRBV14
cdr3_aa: CASSRTGQGLSEQYF
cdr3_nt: TGTGCCAGCAGCCGGACGGGACAGGGGCTTAGCGAGCAGTACTTC

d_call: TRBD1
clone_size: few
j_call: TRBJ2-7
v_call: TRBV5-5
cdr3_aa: CASSLGTGAVEQYF
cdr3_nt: TGTGCCAGCAGCTTGGGGACAGGGGCTGTCGAGCAGTACTTC

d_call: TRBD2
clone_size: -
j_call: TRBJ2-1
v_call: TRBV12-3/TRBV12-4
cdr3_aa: CASSRTSGRVPEQFF
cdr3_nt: TGTGCCAGCAGCCGGACTAGCGGGAGGGTGCCCGAGCAGTTCTTC